The T cell receptor beta chain described here comes from a study of metastatic and nonmetastatic thyroid tumors. Across the study: Repertoires of blood and of tissue (tumor or nodule) from malignant and benign thyroid patients were compared.

By frequency in the sample, this clone is medium-sized. Its antigen is currently unknown. General study points: Versus benign nodules, malignant thyroid tumors reportedly had significantly higher TCR beta diversity, in blood and tumor.

TCRdb re-clonotyped the PCR reads via MiXCR. Of roughly 41,000 clones listed, around 16% were seen once; the top ten hold 3.5% to 4%. Before thyroid surgery, none of the patients had received any treatment. Germline V CDR1 and CDR2: MNHNS, SASEGT. Trimming took 4 bases from V and 3 from J; bases not matched to a gene: 4. The CDR3 loop spans 15 amino acids. This chain links TRBV6-1 with TRBJ1-5; 9 bases are shared with TRBD1. The clonotype originates from a female donor with papillary thyroid cancer or a benign thyroid nodule (not recorded which). Some clones in this sample may be carry-over from other donors' samples. The sample consisted of blood. The CDR3 coding sequence is TGTGCCAGCAGTGGGACAGGGGCGTTCAATCAGCCCCAGCATTTT. The encoded protein is CASSGTGAFNQPQHF.